The T cell receptor beta chain under discussion was sequenced for a study of human T cells and chemical hapten exposure. Background on the study: Sensitizing treatment utilized 2% DPC over a roughly 2 cm by roughly 2 cm portion of upper inner arm skin.

Trimming removed 5 bases at V and 1 base at J, with 11 bases between. The CDR3 runs 14 residues. CDR1 and CDR2 from the germline V gene are MNHEY and SVGEGT. This clonotype appeared a few times. One entry per CDR3 protein, called by TCRdb with MiXCR from the RACE reads. The sample shows about 110,000 distinct CDR3 sequences, 9.2% of them seen only once. The time point: patch test 2, 6 weeks after DPC sensitization. Noted treatment: therapeutic diphenylcyclopropenone sensitization with weekly scalp DPC. V gene TRBV6-2 or TRBV6-3 combines with J gene TRBJ2-5; D may be TRBD2 (6 bases). Sequences were derived from whole blood, sampled in connection with sensitization to the hapten diphenylcyclopropenone (DPC). The sequence was collected from a woman aged 40 to 50 with alopecia areata. Some clones in this sample may be carry-over from other donors' samples. CDR3: CASSLGLLQETQYF. CDR3 DNA sequence: TGTGCCAGCAGTCTGGGACTCCTCCAAGAGACCCAGTACTTC.